The 26 T cell receptor beta chains below come from one sample, sequenced in a study of shared clonotypes between healthy human individuals. Produced via immunoSEQ multiplex PCR; TCRdb's table is partial and in-frame only. Seen here are some 2 million clones, about 95% observed once, and the top ten hold 1% to 1.5%. CD45RO-negative CD8 cells positively selected for CCR7 made up the naive population, which excluded terminally differentiated effector memory CD45RA+ cells. Sequenced sample: naive CD8+ T cells sorted from blood. All receptors come from a man younger than 35 in good health.

This chain joins TRBV27 and TRBJ2-7; TRBD1 agrees at 10 bases. This CDR3 contains 16 residues. V dropped 6 bases and J dropped 3; count of bases not matched to a gene: 11. Germline CDR1 reads MNHEY; CDR2 reads SMNVEV (reference sequence). The CDR3 sequence: CASSPLAGTGDYEQYF. CDR3 nucleotides: TGTGCCAGCAGCCCCCTCGCCGGGACAGGGGACTACGAGCAGTACTTC.

The chain has TRBV30 and TRBJ1-1; 7 positions agree with TRBD1. V dropped 2 bases and J dropped 1; count of bases not matched to a gene: 4. CDR1 is GTSNPN and CDR2 is SVGIG in the germline V gene (reference sequence). This CDR3 region has 14 residues. CDR3 coding DNA: TGTGCCTGGAGTATGGGGACAGCGAACACTGAAGCTTTCTTT. Amino acids: CAWSMGTANTEAFF.

Only one count was recorded for this clone. The genes are TRBV28 and TRBJ2-7; possibly TRBD1 for D (6 bases). The CDR3 contains 15 residues. CDR1 and CDR2 from the germline V gene are MDHEN and SYDVKM. Deletions cut 3 bases from V and 2 bases from J, with 14 bases between. CDR3 sequence: CASSFGQIMTYEQYF. In DNA form, the CDR3 reads TGTGCCAGCAGTTTCGGACAGATCATGACCTACGAGCAGTACTTC.

This sequence joins TRBV5-8 and TRBJ2-3, with 11 bases matching TRBD2. CDR1 SGHTS and CDR2 YDEGEE come from the germline V gene. V shed 4 bases and J 0 bases; nucleotides not matched to a gene: 7. There are 17 residues in the CDR3. This CDR3 is CASSPEGTSGSTDTQYF. The DNA of the CDR3 is TGTGCCAGCAGCCCGGAGGGGACTAGCGGTAGCACAGATACGCAGTATTTT.

The chain employs TRBV5-5 and TRBJ1-1; D is perhaps TRBD1 (5 bases). This CDR3 is 16 amino acids long. V shed 1 base and J shed 0 bases, with 13 bases lying between them. The germline gives CDR1 SGHKS, CDR2 YYEKEE (reference sequence). The CDR3 region is CASSLLPGTVNTEAFF. In nucleotides, the CDR3 is TGTGCCAGCAGCTTGTTACCCGGGACGGTGAACACTGAAGCTTTCTTT.

This sequence joins TRBV27 and TRBJ2-5, with D possibly matching TRBD1 (6 bases). V was shortened by 6 bases and J by 0 bases, with 14 bases between the two germline ends. The CDR3 has 15 amino acids. The V gene's germline CDR1 is MNHEY and CDR2 SMNVEV (reference sequence). The CDR3: CASSRTDLYQETQYF. The CDR3 DNA sequence: TGTGCCAGCAGCCGGACAGACTTGTACCAAGAGACCCAGTACTTC.

The J gene is TRBJ1-2, the V gene TRBV27, with D possibly being TRBD1 (5 bases). The CDR3 has 14 residues. Germline V gene data show CDR1 as MNHEY and CDR2 as SMNVEV (reference sequence). Deletions cut 2 bases from V and 7 bases from J, with 14 bases between. Here the CDR3 reads CASSLGTGYFGYTF. The CDR3 DNA reads TGTGCCAGCAGTTTAGGGACGGGCTACTTTGGCTACACCTTC.

This chain uses TRBV13 with TRBJ2-7, with D possibly matching TRBD1 (5 bases). Germline V gene lookup returns CDR1 PRHDT and CDR2 FYEKMQ (reference sequence). V was pared by 5 bases and J by 1 base, with 9 bases between. This CDR3 region has 13 residues. The CDR3: CASSPTESYEQYF. CDR3 nucleotide sequence: TGTGCCAGCAGCCCGACAGAGTCCTACGAGCAGTACTTC.

This rearrangement joins TRBV19 to TRBJ1-1; perhaps TRBD1 as D (6 bases). Germline-derived CDR1 and CDR2 are LNHDA and SQIVND (reference sequence). The CDR3 spans 13 residues. Trimming left V 6 bases short and J 7 bases short, with 15 bases between. The CDR3: CASSPQGNVEAFF. Written as DNA, the CDR3 is TGTGCCAGTAGCCCTCAGGGGAATGTTGAAGCTTTCTTT.

This clone was detected only once. V and J are TRBV18 and TRBJ2-1; 9 positions agree with TRBD1. Trimming at V came to 6 bases and at J to 9 bases, leaving 18 bases not matched to a gene. This CDR3 has 17 residues. Germline assignment: CDR1 KGHSH and CDR2 LQKENI. CDR3: CASSQSAGTGRYVEQFF. The CDR3 DNA reads TGTGCCAGCTCCCAAAGCGCCGGGACAGGGCGCTACGTTGAGCAGTTCTTC.

The chain carries TRBV25-1 and TRBJ2-3; the match to TRBD2 covers 11 bases. The ends lost 3 bases at V and 2 bases at J; junction bases unmatched: 7. Germline values: CDR1 MGHDK, CDR2 SYGVNS. CDR3 size: 17 residues. For the CDR3, the DNA is TGTGCCAGCAGTGACCCGGCTAGCGGGGGGTACACAGATACGCAGTATTTT. This encodes CASSDPASGGYTDTQYF.

This clone occurred a few times. V is TRBV5-4 and J is TRBJ1-2; 11 positions match TRBD1. The CDR3 contains 14 residues. The J segment lost 6 bases and the V segment lost 4 bases, leaving 5 bases of the junction unmatched. The germline V gene has CDR1 SGHNT and CDR2 YYREEE (reference sequence). For the CDR3, the DNA is TGTGCCAGCAGCCCCGGACAGGGGGCGGATGGCTACACCTTC. Translation: CASSPGQGADGYTF.

The chain couples TRBV4-1 to TRBJ2-3, with TRBD2 identical over 10 bases. Germline CDR1 reads MGHRA; CDR2 reads YSYEKL. The CDR3 sequence is 16 residues long. The V and J ends lost 1 base and 2 bases, in that order; junction bases with no gene match: 3. The CDR3, as DNA: TGCGCCAGCAGCCAAGCTAGCGGGGGAATCACAGATACGCAGTATTTT. Its translation is CASSQASGGITDTQYF.

Comments on this clone: Compared with germline, one end of the junction differs, possibly owing to a read error. The V and J genes are TRBV7-7 and TRBJ2-2, with D possibly TRBD1 on 5 matching bases. Germline CDR1 and CDR2: SSHAT and FNYEAQ (reference sequence). There are 14 residues in the CDR3. The chain's CDR3 is CASSLGASTGELFF. The CDR3 DNA is TGTGCTAGCAGCTTAGGGGCTTCCACCGGGGAGCTGTTTTTT.

The chain is built from TRBV27 and TRBJ2-1; 10 nucleotides align to TRBD2. Germline CDR1 is MNHEY and CDR2 is SMNVEV (reference sequence). The CDR3 is made up of 14 amino acids. The J segment lost 8 bases and the V segment lost 1 base, leaving 2 bases of the junction unmatched. CDR3 coding DNA: TGTGCCAGCAGTTTATACAGCGGGGGGGATGAGCAGTTCTTC. Its translation is CASSLYSGGDEQFF.

The rearrangement uses TRBV9 and TRBJ2-7; possible D gene TRBD2, 6 bases. CDR1 is SGDLS and CDR2 is YYNGEE in the germline V gene. V was clipped by 4 bases and J by 7 bases, with 21 bases between them. The CDR3 loop spans 15 amino acids. The chain's CDR3 is CASSPGSSGLGEQYF. In DNA form, the CDR3 reads TGTGCCAGCAGCCCCGGGAGTAGCGGCTTAGGGGAGCAGTACTTC.

This clone was seen just once. V gene TRBV29-1 combines with J gene TRBJ2-1; 7 positions match TRBD2. Germline V CDR1 and CDR2: SQVTM, ANQGSEA. The CDR3 sequence is 13 residues long. The CDR3 nucleotides are TGCACCTGTGGAGCGGGGAACAACAATGAGCAGTTCTTC. Protein product: CTCGAGNNNEQFF.

The chain has TRBV5-1 and TRBJ2-7, with 11 bases fitting TRBD2. Germline values: CDR1 SGHRS, CDR2 YFSETQ. J lost 0 bases, V lost 0 bases, and 8 bases had no gene match. This CDR3 is 18 amino acids long. The CDR3 loop is CASSLAGTSGSLSYEQYF. CDR3 coding DNA: TGCGCCAGCAGCTTGGCCGGGACTAGCGGATCCCTCTCCTACGAGCAGTACTTC.

As concerns this clone: This same CDR3 is encoded by further DNA sequences in the sample. The CDR3 nucleotides read TGCGCCAGCAGTGGGGGCGAGCAGTACTTC. Its translation: CASSGGEQYF. V usage is TRBV10-2 and J usage is TRBJ2-7; D is unresolved. Germline CDR1 is WSHSY and CDR2 is SAAADI. Trimming took off 4 bases at V and 6 bases at J, with 4 bases between the two ends. The CDR3 loop spans 10 amino acids.

V is TRBV28 and J is TRBJ2-7; D gene uncertain. Germline V gene sequence: CDR1 MDHEN, CDR2 SYDVKM. The CDR3 has 15 residues. Trimming removed 2 bases from V and 2 bases from J, with 13 bases in between. CDR3 in amino acids: CASSLGGPPPYEQYF. The CDR3 DNA reads TGTGCCAGCAGTTTAGGTGGGCCTCCTCCCTACGAGCAGTACTTC.

A remark on this clone: Additional DNA sequences in this sample encode the identical CDR3. This rearrangement joins TRBV27 to TRBJ2-1; tentative D call: TRBD2 (6 bases). The CDR3 sequence is 14 residues long. Germline V gene data show CDR1 as MNHEY and CDR2 as SMNVEV (reference sequence). V gave up 3 bases and J gave up 1 base, with 7 bases separating them. Here the CDR3 reads CASSLGGSYNEQFF. DNA for the CDR3: TGTGCCAGCAGTTTGGGGGGTTCCTACAATGAGCAGTTCTTC.

The rearrangement links TRBV6-1 to TRBJ2-3; D is uncertain. The CDR3 consists of 12 residues. The germline V gene encodes CDR1 MNHNS and CDR2 SASEGT. The CDR3 bases are TGTGCATGCAGCGATAGCACAGATACGCAGTATTTT. It codes for CACSDSTDTQYF.

This clone was seen just once. V usage is TRBV2 and J usage is TRBJ2-7; 10 bases align to TRBD2. Trimming took 3 bases from V and 3 from J; bases not matched to a gene: 2. CDR3 size: 14 residues. Germline CDR1 SNHLY, CDR2 FYNNEI. The CDR3 sequence is CASSELAGVYEQYF. DNA for the CDR3: TGTGCCAGCAGTGAGCTAGCGGGAGTCTACGAGCAGTACTTC. Full variable domain (missing parts from reference TRBV2 and TRBJ2-7): EPEVTQTPSHQVTQMGQEVILRCVPISNHLYFYWYRQILGQKVEFLVSFYNNEISEKSEIFDDQFSVERPDGSNFTLKIRSTKLEDSAMYFCASSELAGVYEQYFGPGTRLTVT.

This clone was picked up one time. Other DNA sequences in the same sample also yield this CDR3. CDR3 in amino acids: CASSIGGNEQYF. The CDR3 DNA reads TGTGCCAGTAGTATCGGGGGAAACGAGCAGTACTTC. The chain uses TRBV19 and TRBJ2-7; D perhaps matches TRBD2 (6 bases). The V gene lost 3 bases and the J gene lost 5 bases, with 8 bases spanning the gap. Per the germline V gene, CDR1 is LNHDA and CDR2 is SQIVND (reference sequence). This CDR3 is built from 12 residues.

The J gene is TRBJ2-7, the V gene TRBV13; 8 nucleotides line up with TRBD1. Trimming took 5 bases from V and 0 from J; bases not matched to a gene: 6. The germline V gene encodes CDR1 PRHDT and CDR2 FYEKMQ (reference sequence). The CDR3 runs to 15 residues. The CDR3 protein is CASSAAGGSSYEQYF. In nucleotides, the CDR3 is TGTGCCAGCAGCGCCGCAGGGGGCAGCTCCTACGAGCAGTACTTC.

This clone was found once. CDR3 coding DNA: TGTGCCAGCAGTTTACGAGGGGTTGGATATGGCTACACCTTC. Encoded protein: CASSLRGVGYGYTF. J is TRBJ1-2 and V is TRBV28, with D possibly matching TRBD1 (5 bases). This CDR3 contains 14 residues. V was pared by 2 bases and J by 5 bases, with 12 bases between. The germline V gene encodes CDR1 MDHEN and CDR2 SYDVKM.